A selection of T cell receptor beta chains follows, all from one sample in a study of blood T cells in healthy people across ages. One entry per CDR3 protein, called by TCRdb with MiXCR from the 5' RACE reads. The repertoire holds about 620,000 distinct CDR3 sequences, with around 21% as singletons. The sequenced sample consisted of blood. These receptors were collected from an older man in good health. Both conserved end residues are part of each CDR3. A D gene is named only where the DNA matches it firmly. Some rows mark clone size as missing; the rest say once, few, many or name a class of expanded clone.

j_gene: TRBJ2-7; d_gene: TRBD2; abundance: few; v_gene: TRBV7-9; CDR3aa: CASSSTSGRLYEQYF; CDR3nt: TGTGCCAGCAGCTCGACTAGCGGGAGACTCTACGAGCAGTACTTC
j_gene: TRBJ2-5; d_gene: -; abundance: -; v_gene: TRBV20-1; CDR3aa: CSARALGGYSQETQYF; CDR3nt: TGCAGTGCTAGAGCTCTTGGCGGGTACAGCCAAGAGACCCAGTACTTC
j_gene: TRBJ1-4; d_gene: -; abundance: many; v_gene: TRBV16; CDR3aa: CASSQHTVPTNEKLFF; CDR3nt: TGTGCCAGCAGCCAACATACAGTCCCAACTAATGAAAAACTGTTTTTT
j_gene: TRBJ2-3; d_gene: -; abundance: many; v_gene: TRBV20-1; CDR3aa: CSATPRRGTDTQYF; CDR3nt: TGCAGTGCTACCCCACGGCGGGGAACAGATACGCAGTATTTT
j_gene: TRBJ2-7; d_gene: -; abundance: -; v_gene: TRBV27; CDR3aa: CASSSRAMAYEQYF; CDR3nt: TGTGCCAGCAGTTCAAGGGCCATGGCCTACGAGCAGTACTTC
j_gene: TRBJ2-2; d_gene: -; abundance: -; v_gene: TRBV9; CDR3aa: CASSVAAALTGELFF; CDR3nt: TGTGCCAGCAGCGTAGCAGCGGCCCTCACCGGGGAGCTGTTTTTT
j_gene: TRBJ2-7; d_gene: TRBD2; abundance: -; v_gene: TRBV28; CDR3aa: CASTPPGLAGWNTYEQYF; CDR3nt: TGTGCCAGCACCCCCCCGGGACTAGCGGGATGGAATACCTACGAGCAGTACTTC
j_gene: TRBJ2-1; d_gene: TRBD2; abundance: once; v_gene: TRBV29-1; CDR3aa: CSFSGRTYNEQFF; CDR3nt: TGCAGCTTTAGCGGGAGAACCTACAATGAGCAGTTCTTC
j_gene: TRBJ2-7; d_gene: -; abundance: few; v_gene: TRBV27; CDR3aa: CASSLTARDGYPYEQYF; CDR3nt: TGTGCCAGCAGTTTGACGGCCCGGGACGGCTACCCCTACGAGCAGTACTTC
j_gene: TRBJ2-5; d_gene: -; abundance: many; v_gene: TRBV5-1; CDR3aa: CASSLQGEETQYF; CDR3nt: TGTGCCAGCAGCTTACAGGGTGAGGAGACCCAGTACTTC
j_gene: TRBJ2-3; d_gene: TRBD2; abundance: -; v_gene: TRBV20-1; CDR3aa: CSAGGLAGGQAVADTQYF; CDR3nt: TGCAGTGCTGGGGGGCTAGCGGGAGGCCAGGCCGTCGCAGATACGCAGTATTTT
j_gene: TRBJ1-2; d_gene: -; abundance: few; v_gene: TRBV6-5; CDR3aa: CASSSSTGEYYGYTF; CDR3nt: TGTGCCAGCAGTTCCTCGACAGGCGAATACTATGGCTACACCTTC
j_gene: TRBJ2-1; d_gene: -; abundance: few; v_gene: TRBV3-1; CDR3aa: CASSQASRGSSYNEQFF; CDR3nt: TGTGCCAGCAGCCAAGCATCGCGGGGAAGCTCCTACAATGAGCAGTTCTTC
j_gene: TRBJ2-2; d_gene: TRBD2; abundance: -; v_gene: TRBV9; CDR3aa: CASSVRGDRANTGELFF; CDR3nt: TGTGCCAGCAGCGTCCGGGGGGATCGGGCGAACACCGGGGAGCTGTTTTTT
j_gene: TRBJ2-5; d_gene: -; abundance: few; v_gene: TRBV5-1; CDR3aa: CASRTRAEYF; CDR3nt: TGCGCCAGCAGAACCAGGGCGGAGTACTTC
j_gene: TRBJ2-7; d_gene: -; abundance: -; v_gene: TRBV7-2; CDR3aa: CASSLAEGGGEQYF; CDR3nt: TGTGCCAGCAGCTTAGCGGAGGGGGGTGGTGAGCAGTACTTC
j_gene: TRBJ1-4; d_gene: -; abundance: -; v_gene: TRBV15; CDR3aa: CATSRGDLGEKLFF; CDR3nt: TGTGCCACCAGCAGAGGGGATTTGGGGGAAAAACTGTTTTTT
j_gene: TRBJ2-1; d_gene: TRBD2; abundance: -; v_gene: TRBV28; CDR3aa: CASSELAPSSYNEQFF; CDR3nt: TGTGCCAGCAGCGAACTAGCGCCGAGCTCCTACAATGAGCAGTTCTTC
j_gene: TRBJ2-4; d_gene: -; abundance: few; v_gene: TRBV14; CDR3aa: CASSQKGPSAKNIQYF; CDR3nt: TGTGCCAGCAGCCAAAAGGGGCCTTCTGCCAAAAACATTCAGTACTTC
j_gene: TRBJ2-7; d_gene: -; abundance: -; v_gene: TRBV9; CDR3aa: CASIRGHDEQYF; CDR3nt: TGTGCCAGCATCCGGGGGCACGACGAGCAGTACTTC
j_gene: TRBJ2-2; d_gene: -; abundance: -; v_gene: TRBV20-1; CDR3aa: CSARDGRENTGELFF; CDR3nt: TGCAGTGCTAGAGATGGACGGGAAAACACCGGGGAGCTGTTTTTT
j_gene: TRBJ2-3; d_gene: TRBD2; abundance: -; v_gene: TRBV20-1; CDR3aa: CSARVLSGRSDTQYF; CDR3nt: TGCAGTGCTAGAGTTCTTAGCGGGAGGTCCGATACGCAGTATTTT
j_gene: TRBJ1-5; d_gene: TRBD1; abundance: -; v_gene: TRBV27; CDR3aa: CASSLGTGGSQPLHF; CDR3nt: TGTGCCAGCAGTCTCGGAACAGGGGGAAGTCAGCCCCTGCATTTT
j_gene: TRBJ2-7; d_gene: -; abundance: -; v_gene: TRBV18; CDR3aa: CASSPGNLGISYEQYF; CDR3nt: TGTGCCAGCTCACCTGGGAATTTAGGGATCTCCTACGAGCAGTACTTC
j_gene: TRBJ1-4; d_gene: -; abundance: many; v_gene: TRBV4-2; CDR3aa: CASSPTGVEKLFF; CDR3nt: TGTGCCAGCAGCCCTACGGGGGTTGAAAAACTGTTTTTT
j_gene: TRBJ1-1; d_gene: -; abundance: many; v_gene: TRBV7-9; CDR3aa: CASSLVPEAFF; CDR3nt: TGTGCCAGCAGCTTAGTCCCTGAAGCTTTCTTT
j_gene: TRBJ2-7; d_gene: TRBD1; abundance: few; v_gene: TRBV12-3/TRBV12-4; CDR3aa: CASRAGGWSYEQYF; CDR3nt: TGTGCCAGCAGGGCAGGGGGTTGGTCCTACGAGCAGTACTTC